The next 25 T cell receptor beta chains were all read from a single sample in a study of blood T cells in healthy people across ages. A sample-barcoded 5' primer and a J-beta primer mix were used in a second PCR of about 6 to 12 cycles. Using its own MiXCR run on the 5' RACE reads, TCRdb lists one record per CDR3 protein. The data hold around 1,000,000 distinct CDR3 sequences, with less than 25% observed a single time. The same specimen was also included in a second study, on T cells of mothers and their children.

The sample comprised blood. These receptors were obtained from a girl aged 2-10 years in good health.

This clonotype was seen only a few times. The CDR3 DNA reads as TGTGCCAGCAGCACGAACCTACACAATCCTGGGCAGTTCTTC. Encoded protein: CASSTNLHNPGQFF. The rearrangement uses TRBV21-1 and TRBJ2-1. TRBV21-1 is deemed a pseudogene. The CDR3 consists of 14 residues.

The rearrangement joins TRBV28 to TRBJ1-5; D is ambiguous. Germline-derived CDR1 and CDR2 are MDHEN and SYDVKM. The V end was cut by 11 bases, the J end by 0 bases, with 14 bases between. The CDR3 runs to 14 residues. The CDR3 DNA sequence: TGTGCCGGCAATGTCCGGGATAGCAATCAGCCCCAGCATTTT. Protein: CAGNVRDSNQPQHF. The variable domain in full, completed from reference TRBV28 and TRBJ1-5, reads DVKVTQSSRYLVKRTGEKVFLECVQDMDHENMFWYRQDPGLGLRLIYFSYDVKMKEKGDIPEGYSVSREKKERFSLILESASTNQTSMYLCAGNVRDSNQPQHFGDGTRLSIL.

This clonotype has a handful of counts. An end of the junction differs from the germline gene, which may be a read error. The chain is built from TRBV12-3 or TRBV12-4 and TRBJ2-5; D gene unclear. The CDR3 is made up of 10 amino acids. For the CDR3, the DNA is TGTGCCAGCAGTTCCGGCCCGAGAGTCTTC. This gives the protein CASSSGPRVF.

This clonotype has a handful of counts. The rearrangement joins TRBV10-3 to TRBJ2-7; 7 bases are shared with TRBD1. This CDR3 has 16 amino acids. Germline-derived CDR1 and CDR2 are ENHRY and SYGVKD. Germline trimming cut 4 bases from V and 0 bases from J; bases unmatched to any gene: 9. This CDR3 reads CAISGSSDRPSYEQYF. CDR3 in DNA: TGTGCCATCAGTGGGTCCTCGGACAGGCCCTCCTACGAGCAGTACTTC.

This clonotype has only a few counts. V gene TRBV27 combines with J gene TRBJ1-6; D is undetermined. CDR1 and CDR2 from the germline V gene are MNHEY and SMNVEV (reference sequence). Trimming left V 5 bases short and J 4 bases short, with 15 bases between. This CDR3 spans 16 amino acids. The CDR3 nucleotides read TGTGCCAGCAGTAATAGGGTGGTGTTTTATAATTCACCCCTCCACTTT. Its translation is CASSNRVVFYNSPLHF.

This clonotype was seen more than once but under ten times. The chain links TRBV5-1 to TRBJ2-2; the match to TRBD1 covers 10 bases. Germline trimming cut 3 bases from V and 6 bases from J; bases unmatched to any gene: 2. The germline V gene encodes CDR1 SGHRS and CDR2 YFSETQ. The CDR3 contains 14 residues. CDR3 protein: CASSYGQGAGELFF. The DNA for the CDR3 is TGCGCCAGCAGCTACGGACAGGGGGCCGGGGAGCTGTTTTTT.

This chain links TRBV29-1 with TRBJ2-7; D uncertain. V dropped 4 bases and J dropped 4 bases, with 23 bases sitting between them. Germline V CDR1 and CDR2: SQVTM, ANQGSEA. The CDR3 runs 16 residues. This CDR3 is CSVVGLVTVTEYEQYF. As DNA, the CDR3 is TGCAGCGTTGTTGGGTTGGTCACTGTGACTGAATACGAGCAGTACTTC.

V gene TRBV27 combines with J gene TRBJ2-4, with 7 bases matching TRBD1. This CDR3 region has 16 residues. The germline gives CDR1 MNHEY, CDR2 SMNVEV (reference sequence). V shed 2 bases, J shed 0 bases, and the junction held 4 bases outside the gene matches. Here the CDR3 DNA reads TGTGCCAGCAGTTTAGGGACAGCACTAGCCAAAAACATTCAGTACTTC. This encodes CASSLGTALAKNIQYF.

J is TRBJ1-1 and V is TRBV5-4; weak D call: TRBD1 (5 bases). Trimming cost V 4 bases and J 5 bases, with 15 bases left between them. In germline, CDR1 is SGHNT, CDR2 YYREEE (reference sequence). CDR3 length equals 14 residues. This chain's CDR3 is CASSLIGEGTEAFF. The CDR3 DNA sequence: TGTGCCAGCAGCCTCATAGGGGAAGGGACTGAAGCTTTCTTT. The full variable domain, in which reference TRBV5-4 and TRBJ1-1 provide the parts outside the CDR3, is ETGVTQSPTHLIKTRGQQVTLRCSSQSGHNTVSWYQQALGQGPQFIFQYYREEENGRGNFPPRFSGLQFPNYSSELNVNALELDDSALYLCASSLIGEGTEAFFGQGTRLTVV.

CDR3 DNA: TGCAGTGCTAGAGAGAACAGGGGCGCCAACTATGGCTACACCTTC. It is translated as CSARENRGANYGYTF. This chain uses TRBV20-1 with TRBJ1-2; 7 nucleotides align to TRBD1. With 0 bases clipped from V and 2 bases from J, the junction kept 6 bases outside the gene matches. CDR3 length equals 15 residues. Germline CDR1 is DFQATT and CDR2 is SNEGSKA (reference sequence).

The chain recombines TRBV28 with TRBJ2-5, with D maybe TRBD1 (6 bases). The CDR3 contains 15 residues. The germline V gene has CDR1 MDHEN and CDR2 SYDVKM. V lost 4 bases and J lost 6, with 18 bases in between. The CDR3 spells CASSSQGEGEKTQYF. The CDR3 coding sequence is TGTGCCAGCAGTTCCCAGGGCGAGGGGGAGAAGACCCAGTACTTC. The full variable domain, completed using reference TRBV28 and TRBJ2-5, is DVKVTQSSRYLVKRTGEKVFLECVQDMDHENMFWYRQDPGLGLRLIYFSYDVKMKEKGDIPEGYSVSREKKERFSLILESASTNQTSMYLCASSSQGEGEKTQYFGPGTRLLVL.

CDR3 sequence: CSVNRLHNEQFF. CDR3 nucleotide sequence: TGCAGCGTTAACCGGTTACACAATGAGCAGTTCTTC. The chain uses TRBV29-1 and TRBJ2-1; D remains unclear. Germline CDR1 SQVTM, CDR2 ANQGSEA. V was clipped by 5 bases and J by 5 bases, with 10 bases between them. The CDR3 has 12 residues.

This chain connects TRBV20-1 to TRBJ2-1; a possible D gene is TRBD2 (5 bases). This CDR3 comprises 11 residues. Trimming shortened V by 6 bases and J by 12 bases, and 15 bases separated the two germline ends. In germline, CDR1 is DFQATT, CDR2 SNEGSKA (reference sequence). Written as DNA, the CDR3 is TGCAGTGCCCTCGAGGAGGTCAGGCAGTTCTTC. Translated: CSALEEVRQFF.

This clonotype was seen a handful of times. In DNA form, the CDR3 reads TGCAGCGTTTCGGGGCTGAAAAACATTCAGTACTTC. Protein: CSVSGLKNIQYF. V usage is TRBV29-1 and J usage is TRBJ2-4; D tentatively fits TRBD1 or TRBD2 (5 bases each). CDR3 length: 12 residues. Germline V gene data show CDR1 as SQVTM and CDR2 as ANQGSEA. V lost 5 bases and J 4 bases, leaving 9 bases between the germline ends.

This clonotype was seen a handful of times. The CDR3 loop reads CASLRNVLRLDTQYF. The CDR3 DNA reads TGTGCCAGCCTGCGCAATGTCCTTAGGTTGGATACGCAGTATTTT. This chain uses TRBV2 with TRBJ2-3, with D uncertain. This CDR3 is 15 amino acids long. The germline gives CDR1 SNHLY, CDR2 FYNNEI. Trimming left V 8 bases short and J 6 bases short, with 21 bases between. Filled out from reference TRBV2 and TRBJ2-3, the complete variable domain reads EPEVTQTPSHQVTQMGQEVILRCVPISNHLYFYWYRQILGQKVEFLVSFYNNEISEKSEIFDDQFSVERPDGSNFTLKIRSTKLEDSAMYFCASLRNVLRLDTQYFGPGTRLTVL.

This clonotype occurred a few times. The chain is built from TRBV6-6 and TRBJ2-5, with D perhaps matching TRBD1 or TRBD2 (5 bases each). CDR1 is MNHNY, CDR2 SVGAGI, per germline (reference sequence). V was pared by 3 bases and J by 5 bases, with 19 bases between. The CDR3 consists of 16 residues. CDR3 amino acids: CASSYRGRGSIETQYF. The CDR3 nucleotides read TGTGCCAGCAGTTATAGGGGACGGGGCAGTATCGAGACCCAGTACTTC.

The V and J genes are TRBV12-3 or TRBV12-4 and TRBJ2-7, with 9 bases identical to TRBD1. The CDR3 contains 16 residues. V gave up 5 bases and J gave up 5 bases; unmatched junction bases: 13. The CDR3 nucleotides read TGTGCCAGCAGTCTTCGCCGGGACAGGGTGATCAACGAGCAGTACTTC. Encoded protein: CASSLRRDRVINEQYF.

Here the CDR3 DNA reads TGTGCCAGCAGCGTGGGACAGAGACTTTACAATGAGCAGTTCTTC. Encoded protein: CASSVGQRLYNEQFF. The gene calls are TRBV6-1 and TRBJ2-1; 7 positions match TRBD1. The junction had 9 bases not matched to a gene; V was cut back by 6 bases and J by 4 bases. Germline CDR1 and CDR2: MNHNS and SASEGT. The CDR3 contains 15 residues.

This chain joins TRBV5-1 and TRBJ1-2; D might be TRBD1 (5 bases). Germline V lookup: CDR1 SGHRS, CDR2 YFSETQ. The V gene lost 0 bases and the J gene lost 8 bases, with 11 bases spanning the gap. The CDR3 runs 13 residues. Here the CDR3 reads CASSLEGEWGYTF. The DNA of the CDR3 is TGCGCCAGCAGCTTGGAAGGGGAGTGGGGCTACACCTTC.

This clonotype was observed a handful of times. The gene calls are TRBV28 and TRBJ2-7; the D is unclear. Trimming pared 3 bases from V and 7 bases from J, leaving 16 bases between. CDR3 length: 14 residues. Germline-derived CDR1 and CDR2 are MDHEN and SYDVKM. The DNA of the CDR3 is TGTGCCAGCAGTTTTGAGGCCCAGAGCATTGAGCAGTACTTC. Translation gives CASSFEAQSIEQYF.

The chain joins TRBV27 to TRBJ2-5, with D perhaps TRBD1 (6 bases). With the DNA end fitting TRBJ2-7 better, the J assignment may be wrong. The CDR3 runs to 14 residues. Germline CDR1 is MNHEY and CDR2 is SMNVEV (reference sequence). The CDR3 nucleotides are TGTGCCAGCAGTTTAATCGGGACACCTGGCGAGCAGTACTTC. Its translation is CASSLIGTPGEQYF.

The chain uses TRBV12-3 or TRBV12-4 and TRBJ2-7, with unresolved D. This CDR3 contains 13 residues. Trimming cost V 4 bases and J 3 bases, with 10 bases left between them. DNA of the CDR3: TGTGCCAGCAGTTCCTTCGGGCTCTACGAGCAGTACTTC. Protein sequence: CASSSFGLYEQYF.

This clonotype was seen once. CDR3 loop: CASSQDSVAGAKNIQYF. In DNA, the CDR3 is TGCGCCAGCAGCCAAGACTCGGTCGCGGGAGCCAAAAACATTCAGTACTTC. The chain couples TRBV4-3 to TRBJ2-4; D is perhaps TRBD2 (5 bases). V gave up 0 bases and J gave up 0 bases, with 12 bases separating them. This CDR3 is 17 amino acids long. Germline V gene sequence: CDR1 LGHNA, CDR2 YSLEER.

This rearrangement joins TRBV2 to TRBJ2-7, with 7 bases that match TRBD2. V shed 3 bases and J 2 bases; nucleotides not matched to a gene: 4. Germline lookup yields CDR1 SNHLY and CDR2 FYNNEI. The CDR3 totals 14 residues. In DNA, the CDR3 is TGTGCCAGCAGTGACACTAGCGAGCCCTACGAGCAGTACTTC. It specifies CASSDTSEPYEQYF.

The table lists this clonotype with a few counts. The chain employs TRBV20-1 and TRBJ2-5, with 10 bases matching TRBD2. TRBJ2-1 explains the end of the DNA better; the J call may be wrong. Per the germline V gene, CDR1 is DFQATT and CDR2 is SNEGSKA (reference sequence). The CDR3 totals 16 residues. The CDR3 sequence: CSASSAGLASINEQFF. The CDR3 region has the DNA TGCAGTGCTAGTTCGGCGGGACTAGCGTCGATCAATGAGCAGTTCTTC.